This T cell receptor (beta chain) is from a study of blood T cell repertoires in COVID-19. Study-wide background: Acute-phase and convalescent COVID-19 samples originated in the United States, Italy and Spain. Sources were T cells, B-cell-depleted T cells, or PBMCs; the material itself was cDNA or gDNA.

The trim removed 2 bases at V and 5 bases at J, leaving 14 bases unmatched. The CDR3 length is 18 residues. Germline-derived CDR1 and CDR2 are LNHDA and SQIVND (reference sequence). In the study's own analysis: Estimation of nucleated cell counts relied on the amplification of reference gene primers. Clones were sequenced by immunoSEQ multiplex PCR, and TCRdb holds only the in-frame ones, with some missing. The DNA was the basis for D and trimming; V, J and clone size are from that table. The table lists 200,000 to 250,000 clones, around 82% of them singletons. This sequence originates from an elderly woman with active or convalescent COVID-19. V is TRBV19 and J is TRBJ1-1, with TRBD1 identical over 10 bases. Source material: peripheral blood. The chain's CDR3 is CASSILGTGVVGRTEAFF. As DNA, the CDR3 is TGTGCCAGTAGTATACTTGGGACAGGGGTCGTGGGGAGGACTGAAGCTTTCTTT.